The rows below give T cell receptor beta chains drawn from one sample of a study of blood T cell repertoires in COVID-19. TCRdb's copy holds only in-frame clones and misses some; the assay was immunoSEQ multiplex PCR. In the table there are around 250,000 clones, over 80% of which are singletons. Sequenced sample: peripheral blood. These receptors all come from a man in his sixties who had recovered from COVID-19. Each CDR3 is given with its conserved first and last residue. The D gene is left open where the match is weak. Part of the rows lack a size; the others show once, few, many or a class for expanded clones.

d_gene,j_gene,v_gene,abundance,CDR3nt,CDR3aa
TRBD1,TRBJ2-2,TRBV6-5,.,TGTGCCAGCAGACCGGGACAGGGGGCGACCGGGGAGCTGTTTTTT,CASRPGQGATGELFF
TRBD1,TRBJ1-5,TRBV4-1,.,TGCGCCAGCAGCCAAGATCTTTATGGGACAGGGGGCAATAGCAATCAGCCCCAGCATTTT,CASSQDLYGTGGNSNQPQHF
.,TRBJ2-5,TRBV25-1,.,TGTGCCAGCAGTGGACTAGAGACCCAGTACTTC,CASSGLETQYF
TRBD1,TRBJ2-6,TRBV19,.,TGTGCCAGTAGTCGAGGCGGGCCAGGGGGTTCCTCTGGGGCCAACGTCCTGACTTTC,CASSRGGPGGSSGANVLTF
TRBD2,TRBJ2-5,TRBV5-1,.,TGCGCCAGCAGCTTCGGGACTAGCATTACCGAGACCCAGTACTTC,CASSFGTSITETQYF
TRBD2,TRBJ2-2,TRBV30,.,TGTGCCTGGAGATTAGCGGGAGGGCTCGGCGGGGAGCTGTTTTTT,CAWRLAGGLGGELFF
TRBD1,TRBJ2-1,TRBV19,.,TGTGCCAGTAGTAGAGGACAGGGTTTCCCGTATGAGCAGTTCTTC,CASSRGQGFPYEQFF
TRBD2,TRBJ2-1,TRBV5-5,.,TGTGCCAGCACGGGACTAGTTTCTTCCACCGAGCAGTTCTTC,CASTGLVSSTEQFF
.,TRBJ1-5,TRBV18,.,TGTGCCAGCTCACCAGGGCCCAATCAGCCCCAGCATTTT,CASSPGPNQPQHF
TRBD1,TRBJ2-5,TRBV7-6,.,TGTGCCAGCAGCTTAGTCGGGACAGCAAAAGAGACCCAGTACTTC,CASSLVGTAKETQYF
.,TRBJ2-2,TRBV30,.,TGTGCGGCAGGGGTCACCGGGGAGCTGTTTTTT,CAAGVTGELFF
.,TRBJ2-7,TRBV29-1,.,TGCAGCGTTTCTGTCGGGTCCTACGAGCAGTACTTC,CSVSVGSYEQYF
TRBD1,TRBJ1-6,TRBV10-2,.,TGCGCCAGCAGTAGCCCCGCGACAGGGGTTAATTCACCCCTCCACTTT,CASSSPATGVNSPLHF
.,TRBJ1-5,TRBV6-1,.,TGTGCCAGCAGTGAAGCTGCCAGGTGGGGCAATCAGCCCCAGCATTTT,CASSEAARWGNQPQHF
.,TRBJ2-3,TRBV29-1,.,TGCAGCGTTGAAGTATGGGGTCGGGCGGGAGATACGCAGTATTTT,CSVEVWGRAGDTQYF
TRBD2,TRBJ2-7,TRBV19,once,TGTGCCAGCCGGACTAGCGGGGCCTACGAGCAGTACTTC,CASRTSGAYEQYF
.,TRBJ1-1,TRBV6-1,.,TGTGCCAGCAGTGATGACTTCCTGGCCACTGAAGCTTTCTTT,CASSDDFLATEAFF
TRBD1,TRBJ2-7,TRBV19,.,TGTGCCAGTAGTTCACCGGGACAGGGTGATCGCGAGCAGTACTTC,CASSSPGQGDREQYF
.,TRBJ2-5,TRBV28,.,TGTGCCAGCAGTTTTCTGGGGGGTCGGGAGACCCAGTACTTC,CASSFLGGRETQYF
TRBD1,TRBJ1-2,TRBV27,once,TGTGCCAGCAGTCTAAGGGGGGACAGATCTAACTATGGCTACACCTTC,CASSLRGDRSNYGYTF
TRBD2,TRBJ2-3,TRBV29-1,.,TGCAGCGTTAGGCGGGGGACAGATACGCAGTATTTT,CSVRRGTDTQYF
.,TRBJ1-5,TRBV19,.,TGTGCCAGTAGTCCTCCGGAGTGGAATCAGCCCCAGCATTTT,CASSPPEWNQPQHF
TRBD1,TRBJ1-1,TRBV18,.,TGTGCCAGCTCCCAGGGACAGGGTGGGAACACTGAAGCTTTCTTT,CASSQGQGGNTEAFF
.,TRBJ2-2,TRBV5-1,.,TGCGCCAGCAGCTTGTTTCAGGGCGCCGGGGAGCTGTTTTTT,CASSLFQGAGELFF
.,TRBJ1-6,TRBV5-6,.,TGTGCCAGCAGCTTGGGGGGGACAATGAATTCACCCCTCCACTTT,CASSLGGTMNSPLHF
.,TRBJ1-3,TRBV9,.,TGTGCCAGCAGCGTAGAGGGAGGGGCTGGAAACACCATATATTTT,CASSVEGGAGNTIYF
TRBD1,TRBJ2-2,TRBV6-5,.,TGTGCCAGCATACAGGGGCCAGCGAACACCGGGGAGCTGTTTTTT,CASIQGPANTGELFF
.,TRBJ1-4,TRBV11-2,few,TGTGCCAGCAGCTTTTCCCGTTCAACTAATGAAAAACTGTTTTTT,CASSFSRSTNEKLFF
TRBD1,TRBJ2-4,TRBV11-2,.,TGTGCCAGCAGCCCTGGCCCGGACAGGTCCAAAAACATTCAGTACTTC,CASSPGPDRSKNIQYF
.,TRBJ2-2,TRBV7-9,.,TGTGCCAGCAGCTACGACGGACAGACCGGGGAGCTGTTTTTT,CASSYDGQTGELFF
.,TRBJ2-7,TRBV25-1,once,TGTGCCAGCAGGCCGAACAGGGAATTCCACGAGCAGTACTTC,CASRPNREFHEQYF
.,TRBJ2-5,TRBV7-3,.,TGTGCCAGCAGCTTAACGCCGGGAGTCGAGACCCAGTACTTC,CASSLTPGVETQYF
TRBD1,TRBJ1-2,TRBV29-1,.,TGCAGCGTTGTTCGTCGGGACAGGGGGCGCGACTATGGCTACACCTTC,CSVVRRDRGRDYGYTF
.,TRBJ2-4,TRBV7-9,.,TGTGCCAGCAGCCAACGTAAGGGGGGGGCTGACATTCAGTACTTC,CASSQRKGGADIQYF